A single sample is the source of the 21 T cell receptor beta chains below, sequenced in a study of early T cells in non-severe SARS-CoV-2 infection. A single record per CDR3 protein comes from TCRdb applying MiXCR to the 5' RACE reads. This sample has roughly 120,000 distinct CDR3 sequences, with 10% to 15% found just once. Specimen: whole blood, collected at baseline. The source of these receptors is an adult who was a healthcare worker with PCR-confirmed SARS-CoV-2 infection or an uninfected control (not recorded which).

This clonotype has ten or more counts. The rearrangement joins TRBV12-3 or TRBV12-4 to TRBJ1-6; no reliable D call. Trimming removed 2 bases at V and 8 bases at J, with 10 bases between. CDR3 size: 14 residues. The CDR3 DNA reads TGTGCCAGCAGTTTATTCCCAATAGATTCACCCCTCCACTTT. Protein: CASSLFPIDSPLHF.

V usage is TRBV2 and J usage is TRBJ2-7; possible D gene TRBD1, 5 bases. Per the germline V gene, CDR1 is SNHLY and CDR2 is FYNNEI. The CDR3 length is 15 residues. Trimming took 4 bases from V and 2 from J, leaving 15 bases between them. This CDR3 reads CASSVGAVLPYEQYF. CDR3 nucleotides: TGTGCCAGCAGTGTTGGGGCAGTTCTACCCTACGAGCAGTACTTC.

This clonotype was detected ten times or more. The chain joins TRBV20-1 to TRBJ2-1; D gene uncertain. The V gene's germline CDR1 is DFQATT and CDR2 SNEGSKA (reference sequence). This CDR3 is 15 amino acids long. The ends were cut back, 8 bases at V and 5 bases at J, with 22 bases in the middle. This chain's CDR3 is CSIYPQGLVDNEQFF. CDR3 bases: TGCAGTATCTACCCCCAAGGTCTGGTTGACAATGAGCAGTTCTTC.

The chain uses TRBV6-6 and TRBJ2-1; a possible D gene is TRBD2 (7 bases). V lost 6 bases and J 9 bases, leaving 18 bases between the germline ends. CDR3 size: 14 residues. Germline CDR1 reads MNHNY; CDR2 reads SVGAGI (reference sequence). CDR3: CASSPKRGGGEQFF. CDR3 nucleotide sequence: TGTGCCAGCAGCCCTAAAAGGGGGGGCGGTGAGCAGTTCTTC.

V gene TRBV11-3 combines with J gene TRBJ2-1; 14 bases fit TRBD2. Trimming cost V 1 base and J 4 bases; bases outside gene matches: 6. This CDR3 contains 18 residues. Germline CDR1 reads SGHNT; CDR2 reads YENEEA. The CDR3 spells CASSLGGTSGSSYNEQFF. As DNA, the CDR3 is TGTGCCAGCAGCTTAGGGGGGACTAGCGGGAGTAGTTACAATGAGCAGTTCTTC.

This clonotype came up many times. This chain uses TRBV29-1 with TRBJ1-4; 7 bases line up with TRBD1. The length of the CDR3 is 16 residues. Germline V gene sequence: CDR1 SQVTM, CDR2 ANQGSEA. Losses at the gene ends were 0 bases for V and 7 bases for J; bases not matched to a gene: 11. Here the CDR3 DNA reads TGCAGCGTTGAAGATCGGCGGGCAGGGGGGCCTGAAAAACTGTTTTTT. It specifies CSVEDRRAGGPEKLFF.

This clonotype was found many times. The V gene is TRBV18, the J gene TRBJ2-1, with 10 bases aligning to TRBD2. Germline values: CDR1 KGHSH, CDR2 LQKENI. The J segment lost 5 bases and the V segment lost 5 bases, leaving 6 bases of the junction unmatched. The CDR3 is 15 amino acids. The CDR3 region has the DNA TGTGCCAGCTCATCACAGCGGGGGGGCCACAATGAGCAGTTCTTC. This encodes CASSSQRGGHNEQFF.

In its sample, this clonotype was seen a few times. For the CDR3, the DNA is TGTGCCAGCAGCGGAACTAGCGGGTACCAAGAGACCCAGTACTTC. Its protein product is CASSGTSGYQETQYF. The rearrangement joins TRBV7-9 to TRBJ2-5, with TRBD2 matching over 9 bases. J gave up 0 bases and V 5 bases, and 4 bases lay outside the gene matches. CDR1 and CDR2 (germline): SEHNR, FQNEAQ (reference sequence). This CDR3 spans 15 amino acids. The whole variable domain, filled in from reference TRBV7-9 and TRBJ2-5, reads DTGVSQNPRHKITKRGQNVTFRCDPISEHNRLYWYRQTLGQGPEFLTYFQNEAQLEKSRLLSDRFSAERPKGSFSTLEIQRTEQGDSAMYLCASSGTSGYQETQYFGPGTRLLVL.

This clonotype occurred a few times. This sequence joins TRBV27 and TRBJ1-1; no firm D call. Per the germline V gene, CDR1 is MNHEY and CDR2 is SMNVEV (reference sequence). Trimming left V 9 bases short and J 4 bases short, with 18 bases between. The CDR3 extends over 14 amino acids. The CDR3 reads CASSGRRAGTEAFF. The CDR3 coding sequence is TGTGCCAGTTCTGGGCGCCGAGCAGGCACTGAAGCTTTCTTT.

This clonotype came up many times. The chain couples TRBV7-9 to TRBJ2-1; 8 bases are a match to TRBD1. Germline V gives CDR1 SEHNR, CDR2 FQNEAQ (reference sequence). There are 15 residues in the CDR3. Trimming took 5 bases from V and 4 from J; bases not matched to a gene: 7. The CDR3 nucleotides are TGTGCCAGCAGCCCGGGACAGGTTCTATACAATGAGCAGTTCTTC. Protein: CASSPGQVLYNEQFF.

This clonotype was observed a few times. The chain is built from TRBV6-5 and TRBJ2-5, with D perhaps matching TRBD1 or TRBD2 (6 bases each). Trimming stripped 6 bases from V and 4 bases from J, with 9 bases between. Germline V gene lookup returns CDR1 MNHEY and CDR2 SVGAGI. The CDR3 has 12 residues. The CDR3 nucleotides are TGTGCCAGCAGACAGGGAGGAGAGACCCAGTACTTC. Translated: CASRQGGETQYF.

The genes are TRBV12-3 or TRBV12-4 and TRBJ1-2; D uncertain. V lost 4 bases and J 8 bases, leaving 11 bases between the germline ends. CDR3 length: 12 residues. In DNA, the CDR3 is TGTGCCAGCAGTTGGCAGGTGACCGGCTACACCTTC. It is translated as CASSWQVTGYTF.

The table lists this clonotype with a few counts. V gene TRBV5-1 combines with J gene TRBJ2-5, with TRBD1 as a possible D gene (6 bases). The CDR3 is made up of 15 amino acids. Germline loops: CDR1 SGHRS, CDR2 YFSETQ. Deletions cut 5 bases from V and 2 bases from J, with 16 bases between. CDR3 nucleotides: TGCGCCAGCAGAGCCCTCGGACAGCAACAAGAGACCCAGTACTTC. Protein sequence: CASRALGQQQETQYF.

The rearrangement joins TRBV28 to TRBJ1-1; D is unresolved. There are 13 residues in the CDR3. V lost 5 bases and J lost 8, with 15 bases in between. The germline CDR1 and CDR2 sequences are MDHEN and SYDVKM. The CDR3 here is CASSPRVISEAFF. The CDR3 region has the DNA TGTGCCAGCAGTCCAAGGGTGATCAGCGAAGCTTTCTTT.

The chain carries TRBV20-1 and TRBJ2-7; maybe TRBD1 (6 bases). CDR1 and CDR2 (germline): DFQATT, SNEGSKA (reference sequence). V was cut by 0 bases and J by 4 bases, with 16 bases left in between. This CDR3 has 15 residues. The CDR3 loop reads CSARDLLQGKYEQYF. CDR3 in DNA: TGCAGTGCTAGAGATCTCCTACAGGGCAAGTACGAGCAGTACTTC.

This chain links TRBV7-3 with TRBJ2-2; D gene uncertain. The CDR3 is 19 amino acids. CDR1 and CDR2 from the germline V gene are SGHTA and FQGTGA. Trimming shortened V by 5 bases and J by 0 bases, and 22 bases separated the two germline ends. CDR3 nucleotides: TGTGCCAGCAGCCCCCATCAAGGAAGAGAACTCGCGAACACCGGGGAGCTGTTTTTT. Its protein product is CASSPHQGRELANTGELFF.

This clonotype was recorded many times. V usage is TRBV7-9 and J usage is TRBJ2-1; 8 positions agree with TRBD2. Germline V CDR1 and CDR2: SEHNR, FQNEAQ (reference sequence). There are 15 residues in the CDR3. The V gene end was trimmed by 3 bases and the J gene end by 4 bases; junction bases not matched to a gene: 5. In nucleotides, the CDR3 is TGTGCCAGCAGCTTTAGGGCTAGCGGGTACAATGAGCAGTTCTTC. Protein sequence: CASSFRASGYNEQFF.

This clonotype was counted only a few times. This sequence joins TRBV20-1 and TRBJ1-1; TRBD1 matches 7 bases. Germline-derived CDR1 and CDR2 are DFQATT and SNEGSKA (reference sequence). This CDR3 comprises 14 residues. The V gene end was trimmed by 5 bases and the J gene end by 4 bases; junction bases not matched to a gene: 10. The CDR3 bases are TGCAGTGCTCCAAGACAGGGTGGGGGCACTGAAGCTTTCTTT. Encoded protein: CSAPRQGGGTEAFF.

The chain uses TRBV3-1 and TRBJ1-2; D is unclear. The CDR3 sequence is 14 residues long. V lost 3 bases to trimming and J lost 8 bases, with 16 bases between them. The germline gives CDR1 LGHDT, CDR2 YNNKEL (reference sequence). CDR3 region: CASSQQSGLWGYTF. DNA for the CDR3: TGTGCCAGCAGCCAGCAATCAGGACTATGGGGCTACACCTTC.

The V and J genes are TRBV4-2 and TRBJ1-2, with D perhaps TRBD1 (6 bases). This CDR3 is 15 amino acids long. V was pared by 1 base and J by 5 bases, with 14 bases between. Germline V gene sequence: CDR1 LGHNA, CDR2 YNFKEQ. Here the CDR3 reads CASSQGQEYLYGYTF. In DNA form, the CDR3 reads TGTGCCAGCAGCCAAGGACAGGAGTACCTATATGGCTACACCTTC.

This clonotype has a count of ten or more. The chain recombines TRBV6-5 with TRBJ2-2, with D unclear. V shed 6 bases and J shed 2 bases, with 4 bases lying between them. The CDR3 runs 12 residues. The germline V gene has CDR1 MNHEY and CDR2 SVGAGI. CDR3 loop: CASSFNTGELFF. The CDR3 nucleotides read TGTGCCAGCAGCTTTAACACCGGGGAGCTGTTTTTT.